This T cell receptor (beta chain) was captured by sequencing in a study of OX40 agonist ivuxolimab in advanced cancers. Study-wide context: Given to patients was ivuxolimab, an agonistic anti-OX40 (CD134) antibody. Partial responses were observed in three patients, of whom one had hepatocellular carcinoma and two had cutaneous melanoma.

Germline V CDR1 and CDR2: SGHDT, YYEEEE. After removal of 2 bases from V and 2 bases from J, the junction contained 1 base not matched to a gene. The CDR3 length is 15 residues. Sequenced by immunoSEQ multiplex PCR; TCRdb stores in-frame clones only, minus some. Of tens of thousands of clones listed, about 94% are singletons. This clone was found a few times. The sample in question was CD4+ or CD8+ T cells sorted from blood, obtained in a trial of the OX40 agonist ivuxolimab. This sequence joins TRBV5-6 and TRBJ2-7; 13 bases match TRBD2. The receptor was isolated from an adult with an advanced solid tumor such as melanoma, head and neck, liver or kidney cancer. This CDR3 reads CASSLGLAGAYEQYF. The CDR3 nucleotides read TGTGCCAGCAGCTTAGGACTAGCGGGAGCCTACGAGCAGTACTTC.